Sequencing of this T cell receptor (beta chain) was carried out in a study of early T cells in non-severe SARS-CoV-2 infection. TCRdb recomputed calls from the 5' RACE reads with MiXCR, one row per CDR3 protein. The sample contains 60,000 to 90,000 distinct CDR3 sequences, around a tenth of which appear only once. This clonotype was picked up a small number of times. The CDR3 loop spans 14 amino acids. Germline V lookup: CDR1 SNHLY, CDR2 FYNNEI. V lost 0 bases and J lost 7, with 13 bases in between. The V and J genes are TRBV2 and TRBJ2-7, with D perhaps assigned TRBD1 or TRBD2 (5 bases each). The sequencing input was whole blood. The clonotype comes from an adult who was a healthcare worker with PCR-confirmed SARS-CoV-2 infection or an uninfected control (not recorded which). As DNA, the CDR3 is TGTGCCAGCAGTGAAGCGGGACCGGCTCGAGAGCAGTACTTC. As protein: CASSEAGPAREQYF.